One sample yielded the 9 T cell receptor beta chains listed below, sequenced in a study of CD8+CD57+ T cells in acquired aplastic anemia. Researchers used genomic DNA as the template to profile TCR beta VDJ and CDR3. TCRdb passed the reads through MiXCR, listing each CDR3 protein once. The data show around 140,000 distinct CDR3 sequences, 35% to 50% seen once. Input material: sorted CD4+, CD8+, or CD8+CD57+ T cells (not recorded which) from PBMCs. The source is a human donor in good health, serving as a control.

The chain carries TRBV19 and TRBJ2-7; D tentatively reads TRBD1 or TRBD2 (6 bases each). Germline V gene sequence: CDR1 LNHDA, CDR2 SQIVND (reference sequence). This CDR3 comprises 15 residues. The ends were cut back, 9 bases at V and 1 base at J, with 19 bases in the middle. CDR3 loop: CASGVGVGGSYEQYF. The CDR3 DNA is TGTGCCAGCGGAGTCGGAGTAGGGGGGTCCTACGAGCAGTACTTC.

V and J are TRBV25-1 and TRBJ2-1; a weak D match, TRBD2 (6 bases). The CDR3 has 16 amino acids. Germline CDR1 is MGHDK and CDR2 is SYGVNS. V was trimmed by 1 base and J by 5 bases, leaving 15 bases between them. DNA for the CDR3: TGTGCCAGCAGTGAATCCTGGGGGAGGCCTGACAATGAGCAGTTCTTC. It translates to CASSESWGRPDNEQFF.

On this clonotype: One base away lies a much larger clone, so this may be a sequencing read error. The chain employs TRBV30 and TRBJ2-7, with D tentatively TRBD2 (6 bases). Trimming stripped 3 bases from V and 3 bases from J, with 12 bases between. The germline gives CDR1 GTSNPN, CDR2 SVGIG (reference sequence). The CDR3 has 13 amino acids. The CDR3 sequence is CAWRSCGVYEQYF. In nucleotides, the CDR3 is TGTGCCTGGAGGTCTTGCGGGGTCTACGAGCAGTACTTC.

This clonotype came up many times. This sequence joins TRBV4-1 and TRBJ2-3; TRBD2 matches at 10 bases. Losses at the gene ends were 8 bases for V and 4 bases for J; bases not matched to a gene: 12. Germline V gene lookup returns CDR1 MGHRA and CDR2 YSYEKL. The CDR3 has 16 residues. The CDR3: CASRRFLAGVADTQYF. The CDR3 DNA reads TGCGCCAGCCGCCGATTTCTAGCGGGAGTTGCAGATACGCAGTATTTT.

Worth noting for this clonotype: A much larger clone lies a single base off, so this may be a read error. The chain couples TRBV12-3 or TRBV12-4 to TRBJ2-2; 8 nucleotides agree with TRBD1. The CDR3 consists of 16 residues. CDR3 region: CASSLGAGGANGGLFF. The CDR3 nucleotides are TGTGCCAGCAGTTTAGGGGCAGGGGGCGCGAACGGGGGGCTGTTTTTT.

Comment on this clonotype: The CDR3 ends on some other residue instead of the conserved phenylalanine or tryptophan, so this is likely a read error. The CDR3, as DNA: TGCAGCGTTGAACCTTACTGGGGGAATGGCTACACCCTC. Translation: CSVEPYWGNGYTL. The J gene is TRBJ1-2, the V gene TRBV29-1, with a weak D call TRBD1 (5 bases). CDR1 is SQVTM and CDR2 is ANQGSEA in the germline V gene. V shed 2 bases and J shed 6 bases, with 13 bases lying between them. The CDR3 has 13 amino acids.

This clonotype has at least ten counts. The chain combines TRBV7-9 with TRBJ2-3; TRBD2 aligns across 7 bases. J lost 2 bases, V lost 6 bases, and 8 bases had no gene match. This CDR3 region has 15 residues. The germline CDR1 and CDR2 sequences are SEHNR and FQNEAQ (reference sequence). CDR3 nucleotides: TGTGCCAGCAGAAGTGAGCGGGACTACACAGATACGCAGTATTTT. Protein: CASRSERDYTDTQYF.

This rearrangement joins TRBV29-1 to TRBJ1-2; 7 nucleotides agree with TRBD1. The V and J ends lost 5 bases and 1 base, in that order; junction bases with no gene match: 7. The CDR3 is made up of 14 amino acids. Looked up from germline, CDR1 is SQVTM and CDR2 is ANQGSEA. In DNA form, the CDR3 reads TGCAGCGTTACCCGGGACAGATTTAACTATGGCTACACCTTC. It yields the protein CSVTRDRFNYGYTF.

The chain carries TRBV19 and TRBJ1-5; 9 nucleotides align to TRBD1. The CDR3 spans 14 residues. V shed 6 bases and J 7 bases; nucleotides not matched to a gene: 7. Germline CDR1 and CDR2: LNHDA and SQIVND (reference sequence). The CDR3 bases are TGTGCCAGTAGCCAGACAGGGGGACAACAGCCCCAGCATTTT. It codes for CASSQTGGQQPQHF.